The 25 T cell receptor beta chains given below trace back to one sample, sequenced in a study of cytomegalovirus exposure and HLA in healthy donors (dated 2017 in TCRdb). Library construction relied on the immunoSEQ multiplex PCR assay. For the multiplex PCR, a mixture combining 60 forward primers for TCR Vbeta segments and 13 reverse primers for TCR Jbeta segments was used. Entries here come from immuneACCESS through TCRdb and include only in-frame sequences with V and J called. Some clones fail to appear in such tables; in the studies checked, an unresolved V gene covers under half of the shortfall, and the cause of the remainder is unknown. The sample profile shows 170,000 or so clones; around nine tenths of them were found once. The ten largest account for approximately 2% of the sample. Sequencing was performed on PBMCs. These receptors all stem from a woman aged 18 to 35 in good health and CMV-seronegative.

The genes are TRBV28 and TRBJ2-1; D gene uncertain. The V end lost 3 bases, the J end lost 7 bases, and 13 bases lay between the germline ends. Germline V lookup: CDR1 MDHEN, CDR2 SYDVKM. This CDR3 comprises 14 residues. The CDR3: CASSFDPSRNEQFF. As DNA, the CDR3 is TGTGCCAGCAGTTTCGACCCCAGCAGGAATGAGCAGTTCTTC.

The chain recombines TRBV30 with TRBJ2-5; 11 nucleotides line up with TRBD2. The CDR3 length is 13 residues. Losses at the gene ends were 8 bases for V and 5 bases for J; bases not matched to a gene: 7. CDR1 and CDR2 from the germline V gene are GTSNPN and SVGIG (reference sequence). This CDR3 is CAGTSGPFETQYF. CDR3 nucleotide sequence: TGTGCCGGGACTAGCGGCCCTTTCGAGACCCAGTACTTC.

The V and J genes are TRBV7-2 and TRBJ1-5; D is unclear. This CDR3 contains 12 residues. V was trimmed by 2 bases and J by 5 bases, leaving 4 bases between them. In germline, CDR1 is SGHTA, CDR2 FQGNSA. CDR3 coding DNA: TGTGCCAGCAGCTTATTCGATCAGCCCCAGCATTTT. This sequence encodes CASSLFDQPQHF. Complete variable domain (other parts from reference TRBV7-2 and TRBJ1-5): GAGVSQSPSNKVTEKGKDVELRCDPISGHTALYWYRQSLGQGLEFLIYFQGNSAPDKSGLPSDRFSAERTGGSVSTLTIQRTQQEDSAVYLCASSLFDQPQHFGDGTRLSIL.

The chain employs TRBV7-6 and TRBJ2-3; possible D gene TRBD1, 5 bases. This CDR3 contains 16 residues. The V end was cut by 1 base, the J end by 0 bases, with 11 bases between. Looked up from germline, CDR1 is SGHVS and CDR2 is FNYEAQ. CDR3 protein: CASSLEGRVSTDTQYF. The DNA of the CDR3 is TGTGCCAGCAGCTTAGAAGGCAGGGTGAGCACAGATACGCAGTATTTT.

The chain recombines TRBV28 with TRBJ2-1; 11 nucleotides match TRBD1. Unmatched junction bases numbered 14, after V lost 8 bases and J lost 8 bases. Germline V gene sequence: CDR1 MDHEN, CDR2 SYDVKM. This CDR3 has 16 residues. In DNA, the CDR3 is TGTGCCAGCGGTGAGTTGGGGACAGGGGGACGCGATGAGCAGTTCTTC. This gives the protein CASGELGTGGRDEQFF.

The chain couples TRBV7-2 to TRBJ1-2; a possible D gene is TRBD1 (6 bases). The ends were cut back, 0 bases at V and 3 bases at J, with 14 bases in the middle. Germline-derived CDR1 and CDR2 are SGHTA and FQGNSA. There are 16 residues in the CDR3. CDR3 nucleotides: TGTGCCAGCAGCTTAGCGGGGGGGGCTGTCTACTATGGCTACACCTTC. As protein: CASSLAGGAVYYGYTF.

The rearrangement uses TRBV4-1 and TRBJ2-2; 7 positions agree with TRBD1. The germline V gene encodes CDR1 MGHRA and CDR2 YSYEKL. This CDR3 has 17 amino acids. The trim removed 0 bases at V and 3 bases at J, leaving 7 bases unmatched. The CDR3 spells CASSQDFEGADTGELFF. CDR3 DNA sequence: TGCGCCAGCAGCCAAGATTTTGAGGGGGCGGACACCGGGGAGCTGTTTTTT.

V gene TRBV5-6 combines with J gene TRBJ1-1; D call uncertain. CDR1 SGHDT and CDR2 YYEEEE come from the germline V gene. CDR3 size: 15 residues. V dropped 2 bases and J dropped 5 bases, with 16 bases sitting between them. The CDR3 nucleotides are TGTGCCAGCAGCTTTCAGGATATGAGTGCAACTGAAGCTTTCTTT. Its protein product is CASSFQDMSATEAFF.

This clone was counted between two and nine times. The chain recombines TRBV5-4 with TRBJ1-1; 7 bases fit TRBD1. Germline trimming cut 4 bases from V and 1 base from J; bases unmatched to any gene: 7. This CDR3 has 15 amino acids. Germline loops: CDR1 SGHNT, CDR2 YYREEE (reference sequence). The DNA for the CDR3 is TGTGCCAGCAGCCCCGTAAACAGGGGGAACACTGAAGCTTTCTTT. Translation gives CASSPVNRGNTEAFF.

The J gene is TRBJ1-2, the V gene TRBV5-4; perhaps TRBD1 as D (5 bases). In germline, CDR1 is SGHNT, CDR2 YYREEE (reference sequence). CDR3 length: 15 amino acids. V lost 4 bases and J 6 bases, leaving 19 bases between the germline ends. The CDR3 protein is CASSPPTGGRDGYTF. The CDR3 nucleotides read TGTGCCAGCAGCCCACCGACGGGGGGAAGGGATGGCTACACCTTC. Supplemented by reference TRBV5-4 and TRBJ1-2, the full variable domain reads ETGVTQSPTHLIKTRGQQVTLRCSSQSGHNTVSWYQQALGQGPQFIFQYYREEENGRGNFPPRFSGLQFPNYSSELNVNALELDDSALYLCASSPPTGGRDGYTFGSGTRLTVV.

The J gene is TRBJ2-2, the V gene TRBV11-3; tentative D call: TRBD1 (5 bases). The CDR3 is made up of 13 amino acids. V dropped 2 bases and J dropped 4 bases, with 5 bases sitting between them. Germline V CDR1 and CDR2: SGHNT, YENEEA. The CDR3 loop reads CASSLTGTGELFF. As DNA, the CDR3 is TGTGCCAGCAGCTTAACAGGCACCGGGGAGCTGTTTTTT.

J is TRBJ2-1 and V is TRBV6-6; D possibly corresponds to TRBD2 (5 bases). V lost 7 bases to trimming and J lost 9 bases, with 13 bases between them. The CDR3 has 12 residues. Germline V gives CDR1 MNHNY, CDR2 SVGAGI (reference sequence). This CDR3 reads CASNQVRGEQFF. Here the CDR3 DNA reads TGTGCCAGCAATCAGGTCCGGGGTGAGCAGTTCTTC.

This clone is a singleton in its sample. The rearrangement joins TRBV28 to TRBJ2-7, with 7 bases that match TRBD1. The CDR3 contains 14 residues. From germline, CDR1 is MDHEN and CDR2 SYDVKM. Unmatched junction bases numbered 4, after V lost 5 bases and J lost 0 bases. The CDR3 DNA reads TGTGCCAGCAGTACCGGGACAGCCTCCTACGAGCAGTACTTC. Translated: CASSTGTASYEQYF.

This chain links TRBV4-1 with TRBJ1-1, with unresolved D. With 5 bases removed from V and 0 bases from J, the gap between germline ends came to 10 bases. The CDR3 extends over 14 amino acids. Germline V gene data show CDR1 as MGHRA and CDR2 as YSYEKL. The CDR3 DNA sequence: TGCGCCAGCAGCTTGACTGACTTGAACACTGAAGCTTTCTTT. It translates to CASSLTDLNTEAFF.

The rearrangement uses TRBV5-1 and TRBJ2-7; 13 bases agree with TRBD2. The CDR3 runs 15 residues. Looked up from germline, CDR1 is SGHRS and CDR2 is YFSETQ. Trimming removed 4 bases from V and 2 bases from J; junction bases left unmatched: 3. The CDR3, as DNA: TGCGCCAGCAGCGGGACTAGCGGGGTGACCTACGAGCAGTACTTC. This gives the protein CASSGTSGVTYEQYF.

The chain combines TRBV28 with TRBJ2-7; 12 nucleotides agree with TRBD2. Per the germline V gene, CDR1 is MDHEN and CDR2 is SYDVKM. J was trimmed by 0 bases and V by 8 bases; bases with no gene match: 2. This CDR3 contains 14 residues. CDR3 DNA sequence: TGTGCCAGCGCTAGCGGGGGGGCCTCCTACGAGCAGTACTTC. This gives the protein CASASGGASYEQYF.

In its sample, this clone was seen once. The chain employs TRBV10-1 and TRBJ2-1; TRBD2 aligns across 11 bases. Per germline, CDR1 WNHNN and CDR2 SYGVQD (reference sequence). This CDR3 spans 17 amino acids. V gave up 6 bases and J gave up 3 bases; unmatched junction bases: 10. The CDR3 bases are TGCGCCAGCAGCGGATCAGCGACTAGCGGGAACTACAATGAGCAGTTCTTC. Translated, it gives CASSGSATSGNYNEQFF.

This clone showed up just once. The chain uses TRBV7-6 and TRBJ1-1; no firm D call. The V gene's germline CDR1 is SGHVS and CDR2 FNYEAQ. V was clipped by 1 base and J by 1 base, with 7 bases between them. CDR3 length: 14 residues. The CDR3 reads CASSLDAGNTEAFF. CDR3 nucleotide sequence: TGTGCCAGCAGCTTAGACGCGGGGAACACTGAAGCTTTCTTT. Combining the CDR3 with reference TRBV7-6 and TRBJ1-1 gives the whole variable domain GAGVSQSPRYKVTKRGQDVALRCDPISGHVSLYWYRQALGQGPEFLTYFNYEAQQDKSGLPNDRFSAERPEGSISTLTIQRTEQRDSAMYRCASSLDAGNTEAFFGQGTRLTVV.

The J gene is TRBJ1-1, the V gene TRBV7-2, with D possibly being TRBD1 (5 bases). The germline CDR1 and CDR2 sequences are SGHTA and FQGNSA. The V and J ends lost 5 bases and 4 bases respectively, with 11 bases between them. The CDR3 is made up of 13 amino acids. The CDR3 reads CASSLGGSTEAFF. Here the CDR3 DNA reads TGTGCCAGCAGCCTTGGGGGGAGCACTGAAGCTTTCTTT.

The chain carries TRBV27 and TRBJ2-1; TRBD1 is a possible D gene (5 bases). V was trimmed by 5 bases and J by 8 bases, leaving 13 bases between them. The CDR3 spans 13 residues. Germline CDR1 reads MNHEY; CDR2 reads SMNVEV (reference sequence). CDR3 nucleotides: TGTGCCAGCAGTACGGAACAGGTCCATGAGCAGTTCTTC. Translation: CASSTEQVHEQFF.

This chain joins TRBV28 and TRBJ2-7, with TRBD1 matching 8 bases. The CDR3 totals 14 residues. Trimming removed 6 bases from V and 5 bases from J; junction bases left unmatched: 9. Looked up from germline, CDR1 is MDHEN and CDR2 is SYDVKM. The CDR3 reads CASSTGQGWNEQYF. The CDR3 DNA reads as TGTGCCAGCAGCACTGGACAGGGATGGAACGAGCAGTACTTC.

This clone showed up just once. This sequence joins TRBV19 and TRBJ1-4; no clear D gene. V lost 7 bases to trimming and J lost 5 bases, with 8 bases between them. This CDR3 spans 12 amino acids. Germline-derived CDR1 and CDR2 are LNHDA and SQIVND (reference sequence). The CDR3 nucleotides read TGTGCCAGTAACCGGGTGAATGAAAAACTGTTTTTT. Its protein product is CASNRVNEKLFF.

This chain uses TRBV28 with TRBJ2-5; TRBD1 aligns across 9 bases. The CDR3 extends over 16 amino acids. Germline CDR1 reads MDHEN; CDR2 reads SYDVKM. V lost 5 bases to trimming and J lost 1 base; unmatched junction nucleotides: 8. The CDR3 protein is CASSRLRQGGQETQYF. Written as DNA, the CDR3 is TGTGCCAGCAGTCGTCTCAGACAGGGGGGCCAAGAGACCCAGTACTTC.

The V gene is TRBV6-5, the J gene TRBJ1-2; the match to TRBD1 covers 7 bases. V shed 7 bases, J shed 4 bases, and the junction held 12 bases outside the gene matches. This CDR3 spans 15 amino acids. Germline-derived CDR1 and CDR2 are MNHEY and SVGAGI. This chain's CDR3 is CASKRFQGEVYGYTF. The CDR3 DNA reads as TGTGCCAGCAAAAGATTTCAGGGGGAAGTCTATGGCTACACCTTC.

This sequence joins TRBV5-1 and TRBJ2-2; possibly TRBD2 for D (6 bases). The CDR3 runs 16 residues. Germline V gene data show CDR1 as SGHRS and CDR2 as YFSETQ. V was clipped by 0 bases and J by 5 bases, with 14 bases between them. The DNA of the CDR3 is TGCGCCAGCAGCTTGGTTGGGGAGGCTAAGACCGGGGAGCTGTTTTTT. It encodes CASSLVGEAKTGELFF.